These 21 T cell receptor beta chains originate from one sample sequenced in a study of T-cell reconstitution after alpha-beta-depleted transplantation in children. Unique molecular identifiers featured in how the TCRbeta library was prepared. Each CDR3 protein is one row after TCRdb ran MiXCR on the PCR reads. The sample carries some 340,000 distinct CDR3 sequences, about 9.4% recorded once. Sequencing used PBMCs from the stem cell graft donor, obtained from the stem cell graft. These receptor sequences come from a human donor who donated a stem cell graft to a child with acute lymphoblastic leukemia.

This clonotype was picked up many times. The chain carries TRBV4-3 and TRBJ2-7; D is undetermined. Trimming cost V 4 bases and J 4 bases, with 20 bases left between them. The length of the CDR3 is 16 residues. CDR1 is LGHNA and CDR2 is YSLEER in the germline V gene. CDR3 DNA sequence: TGCGCCAGCAGCCTCCGACCCTCTAAGACTGAATACGAGCAGTACTTC. Translation gives CASSLRPSKTEYEQYF.

The sample holds a few counts of this clonotype. CDR3 coding DNA: TGCGCCAGCAGCCCAACCCTGGGAGAGGAGCAGTACTTC. It is translated as CASSPTLGEEQYF. V is TRBV4-1 and J is TRBJ2-7; D perhaps matches TRBD2 (5 bases). The CDR3 is 13 amino acids. Germline values: CDR1 MGHRA, CDR2 YSYEKL. Trimming took 4 bases from V and 7 from J, leaving 14 bases between them.

The rearrangement links TRBV5-1 to TRBJ1-1, with D maybe TRBD1 (6 bases). The V gene's germline CDR1 is SGHRS and CDR2 YFSETQ. CDR3 length equals 16 residues. V lost 1 base and J 1 base, leaving 14 bases between the germline ends. The CDR3 bases are TGCGCCAGCAGCTTGTTTGGGGGGGCCACGAACACTGAAGCTTTCTTT. This encodes CASSLFGGATNTEAFF.

The chain combines TRBV29-1 with TRBJ2-3, with D possibly matching TRBD2 (8 bases). Trimming cost V 5 bases and J 3 bases, with 27 bases left between them. The CDR3 runs to 18 residues. Looked up from germline, CDR1 is SQVTM and CDR2 is ANQGSEA. The CDR3 bases are TGCAGCGTTCAGGGGGGGTCTAGCGGGCATACAATAACAGATACGCAGTATTTT. Translation: CSVQGGSSGHTITDTQYF.

The V call is TRBV12-3 or TRBV12-4, the J call TRBJ2-1, with D perhaps matching TRBD2 (5 bases). V lost 8 bases and J lost 4, with 12 bases in between. CDR3 length: 13 amino acids. The CDR3, as DNA: TGTGCCAGCGCCAGCGGACCTTACAATGAGCAGTTCTTC. Translated: CASASGPYNEQFF.

Many counts were recorded for this clonotype. The rearrangement joins TRBV7-9 to TRBJ2-2; 7 nucleotides match TRBD2. The CDR3 loop spans 16 amino acids. V shed 0 bases and J 1 base; nucleotides not matched to a gene: 2. Germline V gives CDR1 SEHNR, CDR2 FQNEAQ (reference sequence). This CDR3 is CASSLAASGNTGELFF. CDR3 in DNA: TGTGCCAGCAGCTTAGCGGCTAGCGGGAACACCGGGGAGCTGTTTTTT.

The rearrangement uses TRBV18 and TRBJ2-1, with 9 nucleotides matching TRBD2. With V trimmed by 6 bases and J by 4 bases, 16 bases remained unmatched. This CDR3 contains 18 residues. Germline CDR1 reads KGHSH; CDR2 reads LQKENI. In nucleotides, the CDR3 is TGTGCCAGCTCCCCGACATGGGCGGGACTAGCAGAGTACAATGAGCAGTTCTTC. Its protein product is CASSPTWAGLAEYNEQFF.

This clonotype was picked up a small number of times. V usage is TRBV5-1 and J usage is TRBJ2-1, with D possibly being TRBD2 (6 bases). Trimming stripped 0 bases from V and 3 bases from J, with 13 bases between. The CDR3 is made up of 16 amino acids. CDR1 and CDR2 (germline): SGHRS, YFSETQ. CDR3 region: CASSLGVGSGYNEQFF. Here the CDR3 DNA reads TGCGCCAGCAGCTTGGGAGTCGGGAGTGGCTACAATGAGCAGTTCTTC.

This clonotype was picked up a small number of times. V is TRBV2 and J is TRBJ1-5; D not resolved. V lost 3 bases and J 5 bases, leaving 11 bases between the germline ends. The CDR3 sequence is 14 residues long. Looked up from germline, CDR1 is SNHLY and CDR2 is FYNNEI. The CDR3 spells CASSDRASDQPQHF. DNA of the CDR3: TGTGCCAGCAGTGACCGGGCCAGTGATCAGCCCCAGCATTTT. Supplemented by reference TRBV2 and TRBJ1-5, the full variable domain reads EPEVTQTPSHQVTQMGQEVILRCVPISNHLYFYWYRQILGQKVEFLVSFYNNEISEKSEIFDDQFSVERPDGSNFTLKIRSTKLEDSAMYFCASSDRASDQPQHFGDGTRLSIL.

This clonotype came up a few times. The gene calls are TRBV20-1 and TRBJ2-1, with TRBD2 identical over 8 bases. Germline V lookup: CDR1 DFQATT, CDR2 SNEGSKA (reference sequence). This CDR3 spans 15 amino acids. V gave up 1 base and J gave up 3 bases; unmatched junction bases: 5. CDR3 sequence reads: CSARVSGTIYNEQFF. The CDR3 region has the DNA TGCAGTGCTAGAGTTAGCGGGACCATCTACAATGAGCAGTTCTTC.

This clonotype was observed a handful of times. The chain joins TRBV7-2 to TRBJ2-7; possibly TRBD1 for D (6 bases). This CDR3 is built from 14 residues. Germline loops: CDR1 SGHTA, CDR2 FQGNSA. Deletions cut 5 bases from V and 5 bases from J, with 16 bases between. The CDR3 DNA follows: TGTGCCAGCAGCCCAAGAACAGGGTTCCACGAGCAGTACTTC. Translating it yields CASSPRTGFHEQYF.

The chain combines TRBV11-1 with TRBJ2-7, with 16 bases that match TRBD2. Per the germline V gene, CDR1 is SGHAT and CDR2 is FQDESV (reference sequence). This CDR3 contains 18 residues. The V and J ends lost 4 bases and 0 bases, in that order; junction bases with no gene match: 6. The CDR3 sequence: CASSSGLAGGSFSYEQYF. Here the CDR3 DNA reads TGTGCCAGCAGCTCGGGACTAGCGGGAGGGTCCTTCTCCTACGAGCAGTACTTC.

The table lists this clonotype with a few counts. The chain is built from TRBV27 and TRBJ2-7; possible D gene TRBD2, 6 bases. The CDR3 is 13 amino acids. Trimming took off 8 bases at V and 3 bases at J, with 14 bases between the two ends. The germline V gene has CDR1 MNHEY and CDR2 SMNVEV (reference sequence). The CDR3 DNA is TGTGCCAGCCGGGGTAGCGGTGTCTACGAGCAGTACTTC. It specifies CASRGSGVYEQYF.

This clonotype appeared a few times. CDR3 coding DNA: TGTGCCAGCAGTTATAGGCTAGCGGAAAGGACCAAAAACATTCAGTACTTC. Its protein is CASSYRLAERTKNIQYF. The rearrangement uses TRBV6-5 and TRBJ2-4; 7 bases line up with TRBD2. CDR3 length equals 17 residues. From germline, CDR1 is MNHEY and CDR2 SVGAGI. The V segment lost 3 bases and the J segment 2 bases; nucleotides outside the gene matches: 10.

This chain joins TRBV7-2 and TRBJ1-1; D is undetermined. Germline-derived CDR1 and CDR2 are SGHTA and FQGNSA. This CDR3 is 14 amino acids long. V shed 1 base and J shed 8 bases, with 14 bases lying between them. CDR3 DNA sequence: TGTGCCAGCAGCTTAGAAGTTCGCGGCAGCGAAGCTTTCTTT. It translates to CASSLEVRGSEAFF.

This clonotype was seen only a few times. The J gene is TRBJ1-3, the V gene TRBV5-1, with D hard to call. The CDR3 extends over 17 amino acids. The germline CDR1 and CDR2 sequences are SGHRS and YFSETQ. V lost 0 bases and J lost 4, with 17 bases in between. Written as DNA, the CDR3 is TGCGCCAGCAGCTTGGGGCCGTCGGCTACAACAGGAAACACCATATATTTT. Its translation: CASSLGPSATTGNTIYF.

The chain carries TRBV11-2 and TRBJ2-4, with 7 bases matching TRBD2. Germline V gene lookup returns CDR1 SGHAT and CDR2 FQNNGV. The CDR3 spans 16 residues. Unmatched junction bases numbered 8, after V lost 1 base and J lost 5 bases. In DNA, the CDR3 is TGTGCCAGCAGCTTAGGAGTAGGGCTAGCGGAAAACATTCAGTACTTC. Protein: CASSLGVGLAENIQYF.

This clonotype was detected ten times or more. J is TRBJ2-1 and V is TRBV5-1; 12 bases are a match to TRBD1. The junction had 7 bases not matched to a gene; V was cut back by 4 bases and J by 8 bases. Looked up from germline, CDR1 is SGHRS and CDR2 is YFSETQ. The CDR3 totals 15 residues. The CDR3 spells CASSAGTGGLDEQFF. The DNA of the CDR3 is TGCGCCAGCAGCGCCGGGACAGGGGGCCTGGATGAGCAGTTCTTC. Looking up the rest from reference TRBV5-1 and TRBJ2-1 gives the full variable domain: KAGVTQTPRYLIKTRGQQVTLSCSPISGHRSVSWYQQTPGQGLQFLFEYFSETQRNKGNFPGRFSGRQFSNSRSEMNVSTLELGDSALYLCASSAGTGGLDEQFFGPGTRLTVL.

CDR3 protein: CSAYRPGEDTQYF. The CDR3 DNA is TGCAGTGCGTATAGACCTGGCGAAGATACGCAGTATTTT. The chain has TRBV20-1 and TRBJ2-3; D remains unclear. CDR1 and CDR2 (germline): DFQATT, SNEGSKA (reference sequence). The length of the CDR3 is 13 residues. Trimming pared 6 bases from V and 5 bases from J, leaving 15 bases between.

In DNA, the CDR3 is TGTGCCAGCAGCTTCTATTCTAGCGGGAGCAAGGAGACCCAGTACTTC. This sequence encodes CASSFYSSGSKETQYF. The chain links TRBV5-6 to TRBJ2-5; TRBD2 agrees at 10 bases. The germline V gene has CDR1 SGHDT and CDR2 YYEEEE. This CDR3 has 16 amino acids. Germline trimming cut 2 bases from V and 5 bases from J; bases unmatched to any gene: 9.

This rearrangement joins TRBV20-1 to TRBJ2-1, with TRBD2 as a possible D gene (6 bases). Germline V gives CDR1 DFQATT, CDR2 SNEGSKA (reference sequence). V dropped 6 bases and J dropped 9 bases, with 21 bases sitting between them. This CDR3 spans 14 amino acids. Here the CDR3 reads CSAPTSPGTGEQFF. The CDR3 DNA reads TGCAGTGCCCCGACCTCCCCAGGGACTGGTGAGCAGTTCTTC.